The T cell receptor (beta chain) described here comes from a study of T cell clusters in autoimmune cytopenias. Findings and caveats of the study: Compared with active autoimmune hepatitis patients, healthy donors showed 2.5 to 3-fold more exclusive TRB clusters. TRB repertoire shifts in secondary cytopenia and chronic lymphocytic leukemia mostly reflected lymphoma, not autoimmunity. Primary autoimmune cytopenia patients seemingly lacked the physiological T cell clusters found in healthy donors.

By frequency, this clonotype registers medium-sized. The antigen is unknown. TRB rearrangements were amplified by touch-down multiplex PCR with mixed TRB-A/B primers. From the multiplex PCR reads, TCRdb lists one entry per CDR3 protein and no DNA. The repertoire table contains approximately 6,500 distinct CDR3 sequences. Roughly 38,000 genome equivalents of blood DNA were amplified for TRB. There are 12 residues in the CDR3. Germline-derived CDR1 and CDR2 are SQVTM and ANQGSEA. The clonotype originates from a human donor with an autoimmune cytopenia or autoimmune hepatitis (not recorded which). The specimen sequenced was peripheral blood. The V call is TRBV29-1, the J call TRBJ2-1; the D call of TRBD2 rests on TCRdb alone, since no DNA is present to check it. The CDR3 region is CSVTRDSMSWFF.